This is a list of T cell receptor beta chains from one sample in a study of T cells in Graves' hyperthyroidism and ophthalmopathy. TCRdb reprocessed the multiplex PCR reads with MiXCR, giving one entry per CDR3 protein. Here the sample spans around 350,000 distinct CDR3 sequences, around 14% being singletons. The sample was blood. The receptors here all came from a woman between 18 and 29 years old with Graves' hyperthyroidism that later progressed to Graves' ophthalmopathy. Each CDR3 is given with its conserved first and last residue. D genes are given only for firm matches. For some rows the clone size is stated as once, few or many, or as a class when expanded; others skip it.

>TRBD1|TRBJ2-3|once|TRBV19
CASSITGGANTQYF
TGTGCCAGTAGTATCACAGGGGGCGCGAATACGCAGTATTTT
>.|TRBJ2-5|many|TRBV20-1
CSATPRPPQETQYF
TGCAGTGCTACACCAAGACCGCCGCAAGAGACCCAGTACTTC
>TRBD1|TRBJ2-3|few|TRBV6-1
CASSQDRLTDTQYF
TGTGCCAGCAGTCAGGACAGGCTCACAGATACGCAGTATTTT
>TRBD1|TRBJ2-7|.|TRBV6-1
CASRGTGSTYEQYF
TGTGCCAGCAGGGGGACAGGGAGCACCTACGAGCAGTACTTC
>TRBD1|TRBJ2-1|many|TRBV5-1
CASSPRQGVGNEQFF
TGCGCCAGCAGCCCTCGACAGGGGGTGGGCAATGAGCAGTTCTTC
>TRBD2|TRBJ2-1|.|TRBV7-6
CASSLAGTSGRIYEQFF
TGTGCCAGCAGCTTAGCCGGGACTAGCGGGAGGATCTATGAGCAGTTCTTC
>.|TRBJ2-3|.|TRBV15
CATSRVIRDTQYF
TGTGCCACCAGCAGAGTAATAAGAGATACGCAGTATTTT
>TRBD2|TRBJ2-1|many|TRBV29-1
CSVVRRSGAVYNEQFF
TGCAGCGTTGTAAGGCGAAGCGGGGCGGTCTACAATGAGCAGTTCTTC
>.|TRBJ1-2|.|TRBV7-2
CASSLLKGPTSGNYGYTF
TGTGCCAGCAGCCTTCTGAAGGGACCCACCTCTGGGAACTATGGCTACACCTTC
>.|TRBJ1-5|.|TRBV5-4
CASSLGKSEPQHF
TGTGCCAGCAGCTTGGGGAAAAGTGAGCCCCAGCATTTT
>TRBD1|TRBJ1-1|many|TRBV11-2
CASSLGTQGDTEAFF
TGTGCCAGCAGCTTGGGGACACAGGGGGACACTGAAGCTTTCTTT
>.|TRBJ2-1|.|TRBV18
CASSPYGGPLKNEQFF
TGTGCCAGCTCACCATACGGGGGCCCACTGAAGAATGAGCAGTTCTTC
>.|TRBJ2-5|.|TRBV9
CASSPQPVGQETQYF
TGTGCCAGCAGCCCTCAGCCAGTTGGACAAGAGACCCAGTACTTC
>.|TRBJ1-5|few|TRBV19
CATSGAYSNQPQHF
TGTGCCACCTCCGGGGCGTATAGCAATCAGCCCCAGCATTTT
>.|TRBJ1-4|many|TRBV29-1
CSAQTPRGEKLFF
TGCAGCGCCCAGACACCTCGGGGGGAAAAACTGTTTTTT
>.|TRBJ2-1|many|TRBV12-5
CASGLLGQHEQFF
TGTGCTAGTGGTTTATTGGGGCAGCATGAGCAGTTCTTC
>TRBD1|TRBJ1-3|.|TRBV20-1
CSARDRSSGNTIYF
TGCAGTGCTAGGGACAGGAGCTCTGGAAACACCATATATTTT
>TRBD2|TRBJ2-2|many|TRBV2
CATSLGGANTGELFF
TGTGCCACCTCATTGGGAGGGGCGAACACCGGGGAGCTGTTTTTT
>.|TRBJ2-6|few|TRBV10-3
CAISVSPYSGANVLTF
TGTGCCATCAGTGTGAGTCCGTACTCTGGGGCCAACGTCCTGACTTTC
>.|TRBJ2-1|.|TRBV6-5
CASSYTGVAAKEQFF
TGTGCCAGCAGTTACACCGGGGTAGCGGCTAAAGAGCAGTTCTTC
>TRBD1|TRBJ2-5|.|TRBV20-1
CSARYSPVGWGQGETQYF
TGCAGTGCTAGATATAGCCCGGTGGGTTGGGGACAGGGAGAGACCCAGTACTTC
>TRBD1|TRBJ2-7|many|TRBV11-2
CASSVGQGANEQYF
TGTGCCAGCAGCGTGGGACAGGGTGCGAACGAGCAGTACTTC
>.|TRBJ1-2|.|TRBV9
CASSVASQGGTRHGYTF
TGTGCCAGCAGCGTAGCCTCCCAAGGAGGGACACGCCATGGCTACACCTTC
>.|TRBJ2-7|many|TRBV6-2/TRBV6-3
CASSYSISYEQYF
TGTGCCAGCAGTTACTCCATCTCCTACGAGCAGTACTTC
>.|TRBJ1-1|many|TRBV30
CAWSVGGVMNAFF
TGTGCCTGGAGTGTCGGAGGAGTAATGAACGCTTTCTTT
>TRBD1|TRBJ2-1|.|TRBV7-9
CASSWDRERRYNEQFF
TGTGCCAGCAGCTGGGACAGGGAGAGGAGGTACAATGAGCAGTTCTTC
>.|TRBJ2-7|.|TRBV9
CASSPGTTVYEQYF
TGTGCCAGCAGCCCCGGGACCACCGTATACGAGCAGTACTTC
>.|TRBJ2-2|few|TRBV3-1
CASSQVVGAIGELFF
TGTGCCAGCAGCCAAGTTGTGGGAGCGATCGGGGAGCTGTTTTTT
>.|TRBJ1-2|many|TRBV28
CASSLVRGAYGYTF
TGTGCCAGCAGTTTGGTCAGGGGAGCCTATGGCTACACCTTC
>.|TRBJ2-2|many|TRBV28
CASSPNTGLYTGELFF
TGTGCCAGCAGCCCTAATACGGGACTGTACACCGGGGAGCTGTTTTTT
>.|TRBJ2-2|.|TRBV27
CASRIRGTGELFF
TGTGCCAGCAGAATTAGAGGGACCGGGGAGCTGTTTTTT
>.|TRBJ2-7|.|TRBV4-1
CASSQWDSRDEQYF
TGCGCCAGCAGCCAGTGGGACTCCCGCGACGAGCAGTACTTC
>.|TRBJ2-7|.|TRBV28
CASSGGSFIQSRGYEQYF
TGTGCCAGCAGCGGTGGGAGTTTCATTCAGTCTCGCGGCTACGAGCAGTACTTC
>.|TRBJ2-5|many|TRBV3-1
CASSQVGGRETQYF
TGTGCCAGCAGCCAAGTTGGGGGCCGGGAGACCCAGTACTTC
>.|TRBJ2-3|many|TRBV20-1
CSPPGETDTQYF
TGCAGCCCCCCAGGGGAGACAGATACGCAGTATTTT
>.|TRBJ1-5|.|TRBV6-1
CASSEAVSGTPQHF
TGTGCCAGCAGTGAAGCCGTGTCGGGGACGCCCCAGCATTTT
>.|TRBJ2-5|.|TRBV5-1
CASSEERPVETQYF
TGCGCCAGCAGTGAGGAACGACCAGTAGAGACCCAGTACTTC
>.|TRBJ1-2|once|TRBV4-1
CASSQESGFSPYGYTF
TGCGCCAGCAGCCAAGAATCTGGATTCAGTCCTTATGGCTACACCTTC
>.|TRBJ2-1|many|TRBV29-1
CSGGTSAYNEQFF
TGCAGCGGGGGGACAAGCGCCTACAATGAGCAGTTCTTC
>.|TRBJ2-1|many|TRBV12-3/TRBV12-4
CASSSQGEQFF
TGTGCCAGCAGTTCGCAGGGTGAGCAGTTCTTC
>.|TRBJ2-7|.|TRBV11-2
CASSLDRTGRRTHEQYF
TGTGCCAGCAGCTTAGATCGGACCGGTAGAAGAACTCACGAGCAGTACTTC
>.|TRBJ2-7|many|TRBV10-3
CAISVNGGHEQYF
TGTGCCATCAGTGTCAACGGGGGGCACGAGCAGTACTTC
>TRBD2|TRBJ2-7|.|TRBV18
CASSPIAGGGSEQYF
TGTGCCAGCTCACCAATCGCGGGAGGAGGGTCCGAGCAGTACTTC
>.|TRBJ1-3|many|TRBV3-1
CASSPPAGNTIYF
TGTGCCAGCAGCCCCCCGGCTGGAAACACCATATATTTT
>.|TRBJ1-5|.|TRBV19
CASSILDQPQHF
TGTGCCAGTAGTATATTGGATCAGCCCCAGCATTTT
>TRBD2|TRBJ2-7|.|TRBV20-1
CSASGREALWEQYF
TGCAGTGCTAGTGGGCGGGAGGCCCTTTGGGAGCAGTACTTC
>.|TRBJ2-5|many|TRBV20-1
CSALVPGETQYF
TGCAGTGCCCTAGTACCTGGGGAGACCCAGTACTTC
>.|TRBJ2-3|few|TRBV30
CAWSVGSSTDTQYF
TGTGCCTGGAGTGTCGGGTCTAGCACAGATACGCAGTATTTT
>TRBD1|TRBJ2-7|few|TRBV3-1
CASSQQGTVPYEQYF
TGTGCCAGCAGCCAACAAGGGACAGTCCCCTACGAGCAGTACTTC
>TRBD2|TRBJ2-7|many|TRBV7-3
CASSSRRSGMSSYEQYF
TGTGCCAGCAGCTCACGTAGAAGCGGGATGAGCTCCTACGAGCAGTACTTC
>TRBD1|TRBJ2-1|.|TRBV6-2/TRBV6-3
CASSYPLYRGNEQFF
TGTGCCAGCAGTTACCCGCTATACAGGGGCAATGAGCAGTTCTTC
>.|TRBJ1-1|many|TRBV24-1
CATSDPMSHSAFF
TGTGCCACCAGTGACCCAATGTCCCATTCGGCTTTCTTT
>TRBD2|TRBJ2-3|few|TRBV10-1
CASSERKREYTDTQYF
TGCGCCAGCAGTGAGCGGAAGCGGGAATACACAGATACGCAGTATTTT
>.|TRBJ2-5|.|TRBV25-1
CASSAGDSPKETQYF
TGTGCCAGCAGCGCGGGGGACAGCCCAAAAGAGACCCAGTACTTC
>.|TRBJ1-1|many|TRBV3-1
CASKEAPSTEAFF
TGTGCCAGTAAAGAGGCGCCCAGCACTGAAGCTTTCTTT
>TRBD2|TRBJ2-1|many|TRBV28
CASIDGEGYNEQFF
TGTGCCAGCATAGACGGGGAGGGGTACAATGAGCAGTTCTTC
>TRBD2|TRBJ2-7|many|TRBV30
CAWNALASGSGEQYF
TGTGCCTGGAATGCCTTGGCTAGCGGGAGTGGCGAGCAGTACTTC
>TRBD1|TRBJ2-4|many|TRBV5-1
CASSLAGTAQNIQYF
TGCGCCAGCAGCTTGGCCGGGACAGCCCAAAACATTCAGTACTTC
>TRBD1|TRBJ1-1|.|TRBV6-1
CASSKQGGSTEAFF
TGTGCCAGCAGCAAACAGGGGGGGAGCACTGAAGCTTTCTTT
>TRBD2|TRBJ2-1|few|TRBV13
CASSLKREINEQFF
TGTGCCAGCAGCTTAAAGCGGGAGATCAATGAGCAGTTCTTC